The clone carrying this T cell receptor beta chain was observed at least ten times. Its antigen remains unknown. The CDR3 extends over 17 amino acids. The germline gives CDR1 DFQATT, CDR2 SNEGSKA (reference sequence). Trimming took 1 base from V and 4 from J; bases not matched to a gene: 9. Via MiXCR, TCRdb re-called the 5' RACE reads, giving one row per CDR3 protein. The sample records about 290,000 distinct CDR3 sequences, around a sixth being singletons. The data are from a study of T-cell memory formation after mild COVID-19. Study context: Largely, TCR clusters stayed within a single donor.

The study, taken as a whole, reports: Memory sampled before infection contained some responding clones, suggesting cross-reactive memory joined.

V usage is TRBV20-1 and J usage is TRBJ2-3; the match to TRBD2 covers 12 bases. The sequencing sample was made of PBMCs or a T cell subset sorted from them (not recorded which). The receptor comes from a man between 18 and 35 years old who had mild COVID-19 (a few samples of this study predate the infection). Cell type and time point are not known. CDR3 protein: CSARGDLAGGLPDTQYF. CDR3 sequence (DNA): TGCAGTGCTAGAGGGGATCTAGCGGGGGGGCTTCCAGATACGCAGTATTTT.